What follows describes a single T cell receptor (beta chain). This entry belongs to a study of technical replicates of blood from several donors. The data were produced by immunoSEQ multiplex PCR, yet TCRdb's version contains in-frame clones alone and is incomplete. The table has about 75,000 clones, 97% seen once. The CDR3 runs 13 residues. V lost 5 bases and J lost 3, with 10 bases in between. Germline loops: CDR1 MNHEY, CDR2 SMNVEV (reference sequence). This clonotype was obtained from a human donor in good health. Sequencing was carried out using T cells isolated from PBMCs. This chain uses TRBV27 with TRBJ1-1; TRBD1 is a possible D gene (6 bases). The DNA for the CDR3 is TGTGCCAGCAGTATACAGGGTCACACTGAAGCTTTCTTT. As protein: CASSIQGHTEAFF.